The next 9 T cell receptor beta chains were all read from a single sample in a study of shared clonotypes between healthy human individuals. Positively selected for CCR7, the CD45RO-negative cells used as naive CD8 cells excluded terminally differentiated effector memory CD45RA+ cells. TCRdb's copy holds only in-frame clones and misses some; the assay was immunoSEQ multiplex PCR. The repertoire holds around 1.9 million clones, with 80% to 95% as singletons. Sequenced material: naive CD8+ T cells from PBMCs. Source of these receptors: a man aged 18 to 30 in good health. Some clones in this sample may be carry-over from other donors' samples.

The chain employs TRBV28 and TRBJ2-7; unclear D gene. CDR3 length: 14 residues. Looked up from germline, CDR1 is MDHEN and CDR2 is SYDVKM. The germline V and J ends were trimmed by 3 bases and 1 base, with 10 bases remaining between them. The CDR3 DNA is TGTGCCAGCAGTTTTGTAGGAAATTCCTACGAGCAGTACTTC. Protein: CASSFVGNSYEQYF. The variable domain in full, completed from reference TRBV28 and TRBJ2-7, reads DVKVTQSSRYLVKRTGEKVFLECVQDMDHENMFWYRQDPGLGLRLIYFSYDVKMKEKGDIPEGYSVSREKKERFSLILESASTNQTSMYLCASSFVGNSYEQYFGPGTRLTVT.

V gene TRBV7-8 combines with J gene TRBJ2-5; D call uncertain. V gave up 1 base and J gave up 5 bases, with 11 bases separating them. CDR1 and CDR2 from the germline V gene are SGHVS and FQNEAQ. The CDR3 runs to 14 residues. The CDR3 bases are TGTGCCAGCAGCTTAGTTGGTCTCAAGGAGACCCAGTACTTC. Its translation: CASSLVGLKETQYF.

The J gene is TRBJ2-4, the V gene TRBV19, with D perhaps given as TRBD1 or TRBD2 (6 bases each). The CDR3 has 15 amino acids. V lost 4 bases and J lost 3, with 13 bases in between. Germline V gene sequence: CDR1 LNHDA, CDR2 SQIVND (reference sequence). The CDR3, as DNA: TGTGCCAGTAGTACCGGGGGCAGGGGCAAAAACATTCAGTACTTC. It translates to CASSTGGRGKNIQYF.

J is TRBJ2-1 and V is TRBV4-3; 9 bases align to TRBD1. Germline V gene data show CDR1 as LGHNA and CDR2 as YSLEER. CDR3 length: 15 amino acids. V was pared by 3 bases and J by 5 bases, with 5 bases of the junction left unmatched. The CDR3 DNA follows: TGCGCCAGCAGCCAGGGACAGGGATTACACAATGAGCAGTTCTTC. Protein: CASSQGQGLHNEQFF.

The rearrangement links TRBV4-1 to TRBJ2-4, with a tentative D call TRBD1 (6 bases). V lost 0 bases and J 8 bases, leaving 14 bases between the germline ends. The CDR3 length is 15 residues. CDR1 MGHRA and CDR2 YSYEKL come from the germline V gene. In DNA form, the CDR3 reads TGCGCCAGCAGCCAAGAGGGGGCAGGTTCGGACATTCAGTACTTC. This encodes CASSQEGAGSDIQYF.

The rearrangement links TRBV2 to TRBJ2-1; 10 nucleotides agree with TRBD1. The CDR3 is 16 residues long. The V segment lost 7 bases and the J segment 10 bases; nucleotides outside the gene matches: 16. The germline CDR1 and CDR2 sequences are SNHLY and FYNNEI. This CDR3 is CASTGFETGGMGEQFF. CDR3 coding DNA: TGTGCCAGCACTGGTTTTGAGACAGGGGGCATGGGCGAGCAGTTCTTC.

The chain joins TRBV28 to TRBJ1-2; weak D call: TRBD1 (5 bases). CDR1 and CDR2 (germline): MDHEN, SYDVKM. Deletions cut 4 bases from V and 2 bases from J, with 11 bases between. This CDR3 is built from 14 residues. The CDR3 region has the DNA TGTGCCAGCAGTTACCCGGGGGTCAACTATGGCTACACCTTC. Protein: CASSYPGVNYGYTF.

The V gene is TRBV7-8, the J gene TRBJ2-7; D gene uncertain. This CDR3 is built from 11 residues. Germline-derived CDR1 and CDR2 are SGHVS and FQNEAQ. V was shortened by 2 bases and J by 5 bases, with 4 bases between the two germline ends. CDR3 protein: CASSLTDEQYF. The CDR3 DNA reads TGTGCCAGCAGCTTAACTGACGAGCAGTACTTC.

This clone has just one count. The chain has TRBV27 and TRBJ2-7, with D perhaps matching TRBD2 (6 bases). Germline V gene sequence: CDR1 MNHEY, CDR2 SMNVEV (reference sequence). The V gene lost 5 bases and the J gene lost 3 bases, with 14 bases spanning the gap. This CDR3 comprises 14 residues. CDR3 coding DNA: TGTGCCAGCAGTCCGGCGGGACTGAGCTACGAGCAGTACTTC. This codes for CASSPAGLSYEQYF.